This TCR beta chain was sequenced for a study of CD8 T cells in ankylosing spondylitis. In germline, CDR1 is SGDLS, CDR2 YYNGEE. Between the trimmed V and J ends, which lost 0 bases and 7 bases, there was a span of 19 bases. CDR3 length: 17 amino acids. Study-wide results and limits: As for the disease-linked clones, they showed a CD8+ phenotype and occurred at relatively low frequencies in peripheral blood. Characteristic, it appeared, of ankylosing spondylitis blood was a TCR beta motif of about eight highly homologous variants. Enrichment of disease-linked clones was reportedly significant in matched ankylosing spondylitis synovial fluid.

The table lists this clonotype with many counts. What it binds is unknown. MiXCR was run by TCRdb on the 5' RACE reads, yielding one entry per CDR3 protein. The sample records about 330,000 distinct CDR3 sequences, 6.5% to 10% being singletons. What was sequenced was blood, either unsorted or a sorted T cell fraction (not recorded which). The chain links TRBV9 to TRBJ1-4, with D possibly TRBD1 on 5 matching bases. This TCR came from a male donor with ankylosing spondylitis. Here the CDR3 reads CASSVAPGPGGGEKLFF. CDR3 DNA sequence: TGTGCCAGCAGCGTAGCCCCGGGACCGGGTGGGGGTGAAAAACTGTTTTTT.